These 11 T cell receptor beta chains were all obtained from the same sample, sequenced in a study of blood T cell repertoires in COVID-19. Repertoires were generated with immunoSEQ multiplex PCR, while TCRdb's copy carries only in-frame clones and drops some. This sample has about 240,000 clones; around 86% occur once, and the top ten carry roughly 8%. Sample: peripheral blood. All receptors come from a woman at least 80 years old with COVID-19, enrolled during active disease.

The chain combines TRBV2 with TRBJ1-5; 9 bases match TRBD1. The CDR3 is 14 amino acids. The germline CDR1 and CDR2 sequences are SNHLY and FYNNEI. The V gene end was trimmed by 6 bases and the J gene end by 2 bases; junction bases not matched to a gene: 2. The CDR3 reads CASSRQGGNQPQHF. DNA for the CDR3: TGTGCCAGCAGCCGACAGGGGGGCAATCAGCCCCAGCATTTT.

J is TRBJ2-3 and V is TRBV19; TRBD1 aligns across 9 bases. Losses at the gene ends were 5 bases for V and 0 bases for J; bases not matched to a gene: 9. Germline V gene data show CDR1 as LNHDA and CDR2 as SQIVND (reference sequence). The CDR3 has 17 residues. Here the CDR3 reads CASSGTGRGASTDTQYF. In DNA form, the CDR3 reads TGTGCCAGTAGTGGGACAGGGAGGGGGGCAAGCACAGATACGCAGTATTTT.

The V call is TRBV28, the J call TRBJ2-2; 8 nucleotides line up with TRBD1. The CDR3 extends over 15 amino acids. V was pared by 3 bases and J by 4 bases, with 4 bases of the junction left unmatched. Per germline, CDR1 MDHEN and CDR2 SYDVKM. The CDR3 here is CASSFQGAGTGELFF. The CDR3 coding sequence is TGTGCCAGCAGTTTCCAGGGGGCAGGCACCGGGGAGCTGTTTTTT.

V gene TRBV7-9 combines with J gene TRBJ1-2; D not resolved. The V gene lost 5 bases and the J gene lost 4 bases, with 29 bases spanning the gap. Per germline, CDR1 SEHNR and CDR2 FQNEAQ (reference sequence). This CDR3 is built from 19 residues. CDR3 in amino acids: CASSTQPGLREGESYGYTF. The CDR3 nucleotides read TGTGCCAGCAGCACACAGCCCGGACTAAGGGAGGGAGAATCCTATGGCTACACCTTC.

This clone appeared once. This chain uses TRBV6-5 with TRBJ1-2; D is possibly TRBD1 (5 bases). The CDR3 is 13 amino acids. V lost 11 bases and J 8 bases, leaving 21 bases between the germline ends. CDR1 MNHEY and CDR2 SVGAGI come from the germline V gene. The CDR3 reads CAENGGGGIGYTF. As DNA, the CDR3 is TGTGCCGAAAATGGAGGTGGGGGGATAGGCTACACCTTC.

V is TRBV4-2 and J is TRBJ1-2; the D gene is possibly TRBD1 (6 bases). The CDR3 runs to 14 residues. Trimming removed 0 bases from V and 8 bases from J, with 13 bases in between. Germline values: CDR1 LGHNA, CDR2 YNFKEQ. CDR3 nucleotide sequence: TGTGCCAGCAGCCAAGACCAGGGGCCCAGAGGCTACACCTTC. It translates to CASSQDQGPRGYTF.

This chain links TRBV6-2 or TRBV6-3 with TRBJ2-7; D is possibly TRBD1 (5 bases). Germline lookup yields CDR1 MNHEY and CDR2 SVGEGT. V was pared by 5 bases and J by 6 bases, with 17 bases between. The CDR3 has 14 residues. The CDR3 loop is CASSIRQSYSEQYF. The CDR3 DNA reads as TGTGCCAGCAGTATAAGACAGAGCTACTCCGAGCAGTACTTC.

The chain carries TRBV7-9 and TRBJ1-2; perhaps TRBD1 as D (6 bases). Germline V gives CDR1 SEHNR, CDR2 FQNEAQ (reference sequence). The germline V and J ends were trimmed by 5 bases and 0 bases, with 16 bases remaining between them. The CDR3 sequence is 16 residues long. The CDR3 sequence: CASSQMGAGSNYGYTF. For the CDR3, the DNA is TGTGCCAGCAGCCAAATGGGGGCAGGCTCTAACTATGGCTACACCTTC.

This chain connects TRBV6-1 to TRBJ2-6; 10 bases are shared with TRBD1. V lost 4 bases, J lost 2 bases, and 2 bases stayed unmatched. Per the germline V gene, CDR1 is MNHNS and CDR2 is SASEGT. This CDR3 is built from 16 residues. The DNA of the CDR3 is TGTGCCAGCAGTGGACAGGGGGCAGCTGGGGCCAACGTCCTGACTTTC. Its translation is CASSGQGAAGANVLTF.

In its sample, this clone was seen once. The J gene is TRBJ1-4, the V gene TRBV6-5, with 9 bases identical to TRBD1. The CDR3 covers 15 residues. Germline CDR1 and CDR2: MNHEY and SVGAGI. Trimming took 4 bases from V and 5 from J; bases not matched to a gene: 5. The chain's CDR3 is CASSSTGGANEKLFF. Written as DNA, the CDR3 is TGTGCCAGCAGTTCCACAGGGGGCGCGAATGAAAAACTGTTTTTT.

CDR3 coding DNA: TGCACCAGCAGCCACACTAAATCGAGCGGCTACACCTTC. Amino acids: CTSSHTKSSGYTF. V gene TRBV1 combines with J gene TRBJ1-2. TRBV1 is annotated as a pseudogene. There are 13 residues in the CDR3.